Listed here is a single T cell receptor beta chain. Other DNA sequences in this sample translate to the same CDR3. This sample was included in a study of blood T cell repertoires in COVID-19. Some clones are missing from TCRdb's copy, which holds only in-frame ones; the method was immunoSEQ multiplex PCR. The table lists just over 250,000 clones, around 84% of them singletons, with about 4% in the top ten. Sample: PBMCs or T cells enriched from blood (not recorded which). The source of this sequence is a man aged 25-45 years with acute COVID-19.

The DNA for the CDR3 is TGTGCCAGCAGCTTAAGCACGACTCAAGCGAACACCGGGGAGCTGTTTTTT. Protein sequence: CASSLSTTQANTGELFF. V usage is TRBV7-3 and J usage is TRBJ2-2, with unresolved D. Trimming shortened V by 1 base and J by 0 bases, and 12 bases separated the two germline ends. Per the germline V gene, CDR1 is SGHTA and CDR2 is FQGTGA. The CDR3 spans 17 residues.